This TCR beta chain stems from a study of OX40 agonist ivuxolimab in advanced cancers. For the study at large: Ivuxolimab, which patients received intravenously every 2 weeks, was dosed at 0.01 to 10 mg/kg. Notes on the study in general: Antigen targets of the expanded peripheral T cells went undetermined. A proportion of nonresponders additionally exhibited low normalized T-cell clonal expansion.

Assay used: immunoSEQ multiplex PCR; TCRdb lists only in-frame clones, some missing. The data show under 60,000 clones, 85% to 90% seen once. This clone was counted a single time. Its cognate antigen is unknown. V was trimmed by 2 bases and J by 0 bases, leaving 11 bases between them. This CDR3 region has 15 residues. In germline, CDR1 is MNHEY, CDR2 SVGAGI. This material consisted of CD4+ or CD8+ T cells sorted from blood, taken in a trial of the OX40 agonist ivuxolimab. The TCR comes from an adult with an advanced solid tumor such as melanoma, head and neck, liver or kidney cancer. The J gene is TRBJ2-7, the V gene TRBV6-5; D is unresolved. The CDR3 DNA follows: TGTGCCAGCAGTTACGGCCAGCATAGCTCCTACGAGCAGTACTTC. This codes for CASSYGQHSSYEQYF.